The present entry profiles one T cell receptor (beta chain) with its context. As yet, its antigen is unknown. Using its own MiXCR run on the reads, TCRdb lists one record per CDR3 protein. The data show under 500,000 distinct CDR3 sequences, about 42% seen once. Trimming stripped 6 bases from V and 1 base from J, with 15 bases between. Germline values: CDR1 MNHEY, CDR2 SVGEGT. The CDR3 consists of 15 residues. These data are taken from a study of T cell repertoires in cytomegalovirus infection. Study conclusions and caveats: CMV-specific TCR beta clonotypes restricted by HLA-C were the ones dominating the ex vivo response. Carriers of CMV and the relevant HLA type were discriminated by public TCR beta frequency.

Source: cultured PBMCs, taken from culture after CMV antigen stimulation. The rearrangement joins TRBV6-2 or TRBV6-3 to TRBJ1-1, with a weak D call TRBD1 (6 bases). The TCR sequence derives from a human donor in good health (CMV status not recorded). Some clones in this sample may be carry-over from other donors' samples. The CDR3 is CASSKGGGPNTEAFF. In nucleotides, the CDR3 is TGTGCCAGCAGCAAAGGGGGAGGACCGAACACTGAAGCTTTCTTT.